This TCR beta chain emerged from a study of regulatory T cells in long-lasting Graves disease. Described time point: newly diagnosed GD, antithyroid drugs for less than 3 months. PBMC-derived RNA was used for the TCR library. Researchers made TCR beta libraries by using iRepertoire HTBI primers and running Arm-PCR on CDR3 regions. TCRdb re-analysed the multiplex PCR reads in MiXCR, keeping a single row per CDR3 protein. The sample yields 420,000 or so distinct CDR3 sequences, about a sixth seen once. Findings of the study overall: Patients with persistent disease showed a bias toward TRBV28, TRBJ1-2 and TRBJ2-5.

This clonotype was seen ten or more times. The antigen is unknown. Germline V CDR1 and CDR2: MNHNS, SASEGT. The CDR3 consists of 13 residues. V lost 5 bases and J 5 bases, leaving 11 bases between the germline ends. This same sample was also taken into another study, of T cells in Graves' hyperthyroidism and ophthalmopathy. In that study: Hyperthyroidism had been newly diagnosed in patients aged 18 to 65, and its duration was under 2 months. Initially, a first-round RT-PCR of the TCR CDR3 employed the HTBI primer set.

The clonotype was recovered from a woman under 30 with Graves disease. J is TRBJ2-3 and V is TRBV6-1; D is undetermined. This material consisted of peripheral blood mononuclear cells (PBMCs), taken at new diagnosis, from a patient treated with antithyroid drugs. CDR3 sequence: CASSNMGIDTQYF. CDR3 DNA sequence: TGTGCCAGCAGTAATATGGGGATAGATACGCAGTATTTT.